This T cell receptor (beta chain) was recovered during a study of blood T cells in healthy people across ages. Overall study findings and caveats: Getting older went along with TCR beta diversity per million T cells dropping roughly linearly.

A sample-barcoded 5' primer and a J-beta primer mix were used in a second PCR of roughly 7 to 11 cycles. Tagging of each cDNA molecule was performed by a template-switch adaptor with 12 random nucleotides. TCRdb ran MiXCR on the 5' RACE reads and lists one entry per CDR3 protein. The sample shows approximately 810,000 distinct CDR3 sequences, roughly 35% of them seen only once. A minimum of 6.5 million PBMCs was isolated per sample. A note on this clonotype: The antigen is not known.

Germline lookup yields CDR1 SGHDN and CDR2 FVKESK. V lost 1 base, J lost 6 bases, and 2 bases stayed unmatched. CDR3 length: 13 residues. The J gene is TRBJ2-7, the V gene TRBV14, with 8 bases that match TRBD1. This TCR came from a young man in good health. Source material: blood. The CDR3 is CASSQAGTGEQYF. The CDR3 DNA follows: TGTGCCAGCAGCCAAGCTGGGACAGGCGAGCAGTACTTC.